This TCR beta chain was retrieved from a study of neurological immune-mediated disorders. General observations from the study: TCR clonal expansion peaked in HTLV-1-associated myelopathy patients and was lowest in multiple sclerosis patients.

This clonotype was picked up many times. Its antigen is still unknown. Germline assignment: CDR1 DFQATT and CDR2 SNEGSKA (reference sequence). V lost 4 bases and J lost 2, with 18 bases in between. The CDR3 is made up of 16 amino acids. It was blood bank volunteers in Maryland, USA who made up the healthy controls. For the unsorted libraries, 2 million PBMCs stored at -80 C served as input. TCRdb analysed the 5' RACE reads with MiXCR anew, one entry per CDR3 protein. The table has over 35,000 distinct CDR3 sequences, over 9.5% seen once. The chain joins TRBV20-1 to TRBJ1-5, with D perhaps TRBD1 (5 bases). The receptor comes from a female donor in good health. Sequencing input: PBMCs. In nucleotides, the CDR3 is TGCAGTGCTAAGGCGGGGGATTGGGCGGGCAATCAGCCCCAGCATTTT. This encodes CSAKAGDWAGNQPQHF.